This entry features one T cell receptor (beta chain) sequence. Its antigen is as yet unknown. This specimen comes from a study of response to subunit inactivated influenza vaccine. The study's findings and limits: It was the authors' suggestion that each seasonal influenza vaccination recruits few new T cells.

Germline assignment: CDR1 SGHRS and CDR2 YFSETQ. There are 13 residues in the CDR3. The germline V and J ends were trimmed by 8 bases and 3 bases, with 14 bases remaining between them. TCRdb re-analysed the RT-PCR reads in MiXCR, keeping a single row per CDR3 protein. The sample yields under 500,000 distinct CDR3 sequences, approximately 10% seen once. This TCR came from a man between 45 and 60 years old who received an inactivated influenza vaccine. Sequenced here: PBMCs from blood, sampled more than 35 days after vaccination. The chain uses TRBV5-1 and TRBJ2-5; D gene unclear. CDR3 region: CASGPMGKETQYF. CDR3 nucleotide sequence: TGCGCCAGTGGACCTATGGGTAAAGAGACCCAGTACTTC.